This TCR beta chain was documented in a study of T cell responses to AZD1222 COVID-19 vaccine. Findings and limits, study-wide: Researchers report vaccine-associated CD4 TCRs spanning spike, with dominance at 160-218 and 743-854.

The repertoire was sequenced with immunoSEQ multiplex PCR; TCRdb's copy has only in-frame clones and lacks some. The sample includes around 120,000 clones, over 75% of them seen just once. V was cut by 6 bases and J by 3 bases, with 18 bases left in between. Germline lookup yields CDR1 SGHTA and CDR2 FQGNSA. This CDR3 has 16 residues. A word on this clone: Its antigen is as yet unknown.

This receptor was identified in an adult in good health. Sample: peripheral blood, taken on day 0 of AZD1222 vaccination. The gene calls are TRBV7-2 and TRBJ2-1; D tentatively reads TRBD1 or TRBD2 (5 bases each). Here the CDR3 reads CASRKMLGEFYNEQFF. The CDR3 bases are TGTGCCAGCAGGAAAATGTTGGGGGAGTTCTACAATGAGCAGTTCTTC.